These 2 T cell receptor beta chains originate from one sample sequenced in a study of T cell changes during pregnancy in multiple sclerosis. Profiling relied on immunoSEQ multiplex PCR, and the TCRdb table lists in-frame clones only, not all of them. The sample lists tens of thousands of clones, 75% to 90% occurring once. Here the sequenced sample was CD8+ T cells from peripheral blood mononuclear cells, taken in the second trimester of pregnancy. The receptors derive from a female donor with multiple sclerosis, enrolled in a pregnancy study.

This clone was recorded once. The chain uses TRBV6-6 and TRBJ2-5; the match to TRBD1 covers 7 bases. The CDR3 runs to 16 residues. The ends lost 1 base at V and 5 bases at J; junction bases unmatched: 10. Germline CDR1 reads MNHNY; CDR2 reads SVGAGI (reference sequence). CDR3: CASSYFLQGTGETQYF. The CDR3 DNA is TGTGCCAGCAGTTACTTTCTACAGGGGACGGGGGAGACCCAGTACTTC.

The rearrangement uses TRBV4-3 and TRBJ2-1; the D gene is possibly TRBD2 (6 bases). This CDR3 spans 16 amino acids. The V gene lost 0 bases and the J gene lost 6 bases, with 15 bases spanning the gap. CDR1 is LGHNA and CDR2 is YSLEER in the germline V gene. Here the CDR3 reads CASSQDWGEWVNEQFF. For the CDR3, the DNA is TGCGCCAGCAGCCAAGATTGGGGGGAGTGGGTCAATGAGCAGTTCTTC.